One sample yielded the 31 T cell receptor beta chains listed below, sequenced in a study of human T cells and chemical hapten exposure. Unique molecular identifiers were affixed to discrete cDNA molecules within the library. TCRdb passed the reads through MiXCR, listing each CDR3 protein once. The sample has 3,000 or so distinct CDR3 sequences, 45% to 55% seen once. The treatment was: therapeutic diphenylcyclopropenone sensitization with weekly scalp DPC. The sample in question was whole blood, obtained before DPC sensitization or 2, 6, or about 24 weeks after (not recorded which). The receptors shown here come from an adult with alopecia areata. Some clones in this sample may be carry-over from other donors' samples. This table probably holds off-target reads from a library built for another chain.

The CDR3 DNA reads TGTGCCAGCTCACTCCGGGGTAGCGGGTGGATGAGCTCCTACAATGAGCAGTTCTTC. Its translation: CASSLRGSGWMSSYNEQFF. This sequence joins TRBV18 and TRBJ2-1, with TRBD2 identical over 7 bases. V was clipped by 4 bases and J by 0 bases; unmatched bases: 15. The CDR3 is made up of 19 amino acids. CDR1 is KGHSH, CDR2 LQKENI, per germline.

The V gene is TRBV10-1, the J gene TRBJ1-1; TRBD1 matches 10 bases. CDR1 WNHNN and CDR2 SYGVQD come from the germline V gene (reference sequence). V lost 6 bases and J lost 3; bases outside the gene matches: 4. CDR3 size: 14 residues. CDR3 amino acids: CASRTGGPDTEAFF. DNA of the CDR3: TGCGCCAGCAGGACAGGGGGCCCGGACACTGAAGCTTTCTTT.

Written as DNA, the CDR3 is TGTGCCAGCAGCGTGAGGGACATATACACCGGGGAGCTGTTTTTT. Its translation is CASSVRDIYTGELFF. The V gene is TRBV9, the J gene TRBJ2-2; maybe TRBD1 (6 bases). The germline CDR1 and CDR2 sequences are SGDLS and YYNGEE. V lost 2 bases, J lost 3 bases, and 11 bases lay in between. The CDR3 extends over 15 amino acids.

This chain connects TRBV6-6 to TRBJ1-1; the D gene is possibly TRBD1 (5 bases). This CDR3 has 16 residues. The V gene lost 2 bases and the J gene lost 1 base, with 14 bases spanning the gap. CDR1 and CDR2 (germline): MNHNY, SVGAGI (reference sequence). The CDR3 nucleotides read TGTGCCAGCAGTTACCTCCCTGGGGCTTGGAACACTGAAGCTTTCTTT. It encodes CASSYLPGAWNTEAFF.

In its sample, this clonotype was seen a few times. The chain is built from TRBV6-5 and TRBJ2-7, with D unresolved. The germline V gene has CDR1 MNHEY and CDR2 SVGAGI. The V and J ends lost 6 bases and 2 bases respectively, with 14 bases between them. CDR3 length equals 14 residues. The CDR3 protein is CASSSPGMAYEQYF. For the CDR3, the DNA is TGTGCCAGCAGCTCGCCCGGTATGGCCTACGAGCAGTACTTC.

The rearrangement joins TRBV20-1 to TRBJ2-1, with 14 nucleotides matching TRBD2. Germline CDR1 is DFQATT and CDR2 is SNEGSKA (reference sequence). The junction had 7 bases not matched to a gene; V was cut back by 6 bases and J by 0 bases. This CDR3 comprises 17 residues. This CDR3 is CSARTSGGWSSYNEQFF. For the CDR3, the DNA is TGCAGTGCACGGACTAGCGGGGGGTGGAGCTCCTACAATGAGCAGTTCTTC.

This clonotype occurred once. V gene TRBV5-1 combines with J gene TRBJ1-4; 7 nucleotides agree with TRBD1. The CDR3 spans 14 residues. J lost 6 bases, V lost 5 bases, and 7 bases had no gene match. The V gene's germline CDR1 is SGHRS and CDR2 YFSETQ. The CDR3 DNA reads as TGCGCCAGCAGACAGGGGACATTAGATGAAAAACTGTTTTTT. Its protein product is CASRQGTLDEKLFF.

The chain employs TRBV12-3 or TRBV12-4 and TRBJ2-1, with D possibly being TRBD1 (6 bases). The CDR3 loop spans 13 amino acids. Trimming took 8 bases from V and 5 from J, leaving 13 bases between them. CDR3 coding DNA: TGTGCCAGCCGGTACAGGGTGGACAATGAGCAGTTCTTC. This gives the protein CASRYRVDNEQFF.

The chain uses TRBV7-9 and TRBJ1-4; possibly TRBD1 for D (5 bases). The germline CDR1 and CDR2 sequences are SEHNR and FQNEAQ (reference sequence). Trimming stripped 3 bases from V and 8 bases from J, with 7 bases between. The CDR3 loop spans 12 amino acids. CDR3 in DNA: TGTGCCAGCAGCTTGGGGGACGAAAAACTGTTTTTT. This translates into CASSLGDEKLFF.

The rearrangement uses TRBV20-1 and TRBJ2-2, with TRBD2 matching over 10 bases. This CDR3 region has 16 residues. Germline CDR1 is DFQATT and CDR2 is SNEGSKA (reference sequence). Germline trimming cut 0 bases from V and 4 bases from J; bases unmatched to any gene: 5. The CDR3 sequence is CSARDQSGGATGELFF. CDR3 sequence (DNA): TGCAGTGCTAGAGATCAGAGCGGGGGGGCCACCGGGGAGCTGTTTTTT.

The rearrangement links TRBV7-3 to TRBJ2-2; D is unresolved. This CDR3 is 15 amino acids long. Trimming took 1 base from V and 4 from J, leaving 10 bases between them. Germline V lookup: CDR1 SGHTA, CDR2 FQGTGA. The CDR3 protein is CASSLSNLVTGELFF. CDR3 coding DNA: TGTGCCAGCAGCTTAAGCAACCTGGTCACCGGGGAGCTGTTTTTT.

The V gene is TRBV18, the J gene TRBJ2-7, with D possibly called TRBD1 or TRBD2 (6 bases each). V was clipped by 2 bases and J by 3 bases, with 17 bases between them. CDR3 length: 16 residues. Germline loops: CDR1 KGHSH, CDR2 LQKENI. The chain's CDR3 is CASSPTGTGAFYEQYF. In DNA form, the CDR3 reads TGTGCCAGCTCACCAACCGGGACGGGGGCCTTCTACGAGCAGTACTTC.

The chain has TRBV9 and TRBJ2-3; no clear D gene. Germline V CDR1 and CDR2: SGDLS, YYNGEE. The V and J ends lost 4 bases and 2 bases respectively, with 11 bases between them. The CDR3 loop spans 14 amino acids. CDR3 bases: TGTGCCAGCAGCTTAAATACAGACACAGATACGCAGTATTTT. Translated, it gives CASSLNTDTDTQYF.

This clonotype was observed a handful of times. The chain couples TRBV11-2 to TRBJ1-2; no definite D call. The CDR3 length is 13 residues. Germline-derived CDR1 and CDR2 are SGHAT and FQNNGV. Trimming took 6 bases from V and 0 from J, leaving 8 bases between them. The chain's CDR3 is CASSSGPNYGYTF. Here the CDR3 DNA reads TGTGCCAGCAGTTCCGGGCCTAACTATGGCTACACCTTC.

This clonotype has a single count. The chain uses TRBV28 and TRBJ2-7; D is undetermined. The germline gives CDR1 MDHEN, CDR2 SYDVKM. Trimming took off 2 bases at V and 2 bases at J, with 7 bases between the two ends. The CDR3 has 13 amino acids. CDR3 amino acids: CASSLPSTYEQYF. In nucleotides, the CDR3 is TGTGCCAGCAGTTTACCCAGCACCTACGAGCAGTACTTC.

The rearrangement uses TRBV2 and TRBJ2-7; 11 bases match TRBD2. The ends lost 6 bases at V and 2 bases at J; junction bases unmatched: 6. The CDR3 sequence is 15 residues long. Germline values: CDR1 SNHLY, CDR2 FYNNEI. DNA of the CDR3: TGTGCCAGCAGGGACACTAGCGGGGGCACCTACGAGCAGTACTTC. It encodes CASRDTSGGTYEQYF.

The J gene is TRBJ1-2, the V gene TRBV4-1, with a weak D call TRBD1 (5 bases). This CDR3 is 12 amino acids long. Germline-derived CDR1 and CDR2 are MGHRA and YSYEKL. The V end was cut by 3 bases, the J end by 3 bases, with 5 bases between. The CDR3 region has the DNA TGCGCCAGCAGCCAGACAGACTATGGCTACACCTTC. Amino acids: CASSQTDYGYTF.

The J gene is TRBJ2-7, the V gene TRBV7-6; D gene uncertain. The V gene lost 0 bases and the J gene lost 6 bases, with 9 bases spanning the gap. The germline gives CDR1 SGHVS, CDR2 FNYEAQ. CDR3 length: 13 residues. CDR3 DNA: TGTGCCAGCAGCTTAGCTCGCTGGGGCGAGCAGTACTTC. This encodes CASSLARWGEQYF.

The rearrangement links TRBV5-1 to TRBJ2-6; D unresolved. Trimming removed 0 bases from V and 0 bases from J, with 4 bases in between. There are 15 residues in the CDR3. From germline, CDR1 is SGHRS and CDR2 YFSETQ. For the CDR3, the DNA is TGCGCCAGCAGCTTGGTAATCTCTGGGGCCAACGTCCTGACTTTC. Its translation: CASSLVISGANVLTF.

This clonotype was recorded only once. This chain uses TRBV12-3 or TRBV12-4 with TRBJ2-5, with a tentative D call TRBD2 (6 bases). This CDR3 region has 14 residues. Trimming left V 10 bases short and J 2 bases short, with 17 bases between. CDR3 coding DNA: TGTGCCACTGGAACCTGGACTAATCAAGAGACCCAGTACTTC. This codes for CATGTWTNQETQYF.

The rearrangement uses TRBV7-6 and TRBJ1-1; TRBD1 matches at 9 bases. Germline V CDR1 and CDR2: SGHVS, FNYEAQ. The CDR3 spans 16 residues. V was pared by 5 bases and J by 3 bases, with 10 bases of the junction left unmatched. The CDR3 DNA follows: TGTGCCAGCAGCACCCTCCCACAGGGGGCTGACACTGAAGCTTTCTTT. This translates into CASSTLPQGADTEAFF.

The V and J genes are TRBV11-2 and TRBJ2-2; D is uncertain. Germline values: CDR1 SGHAT, CDR2 FQNNGV. Trimming took 0 bases from V and 2 from J, leaving 7 bases between them. This CDR3 is built from 15 residues. CDR3 DNA: TGTGCCAGCAGCTTAGACGGATACAACACCGGGGAGCTGTTTTTT. Translation: CASSLDGYNTGELFF. Full variable domain (outside the CDR3, taken from reference TRBV11-2 and TRBJ2-2): EAGVAQSPRYKIIEKRQSVAFWCNPISGHATLYWYQQILGQGPKLLIQFQNNGVVDDSQLPKDRFSAERLKGVDSTLKIQPAKLEDSAVYLCASSLDGYNTGELFFGEGSRLTVL.

This clonotype was picked up a small number of times. The V gene is TRBV5-8, the J gene TRBJ2-6; D may be TRBD1 (6 bases). With 4 bases removed from V and 0 bases from J, the gap between germline ends came to 11 bases. The CDR3 is 16 amino acids. From germline, CDR1 is SGHTS and CDR2 YDEGEE. Here the CDR3 reads CASSATGNSGANVLTF. CDR3 in DNA: TGTGCCAGCAGCGCAACAGGGAACTCTGGGGCCAACGTCCTGACTTTC. The complete variable domain, with remaining parts taken from reference TRBV5-8 and TRBJ2-6, reads EAGVTQSPTHLIKTRGQQATLRCSPISGHTSVYWYQQALGLGLQFLLWYDEGEERNRGNFPPRFSGRQFPNYSSELNVNALELEDSALYLCASSATGNSGANVLTFGAGSRLTVL.

In this sample, this clonotype turned up a few times. This CDR3 reads CSVAGADTQYF. The CDR3 DNA reads TGCAGCGTAGCAGGGGCAGATACGCAGTATTTT. J is TRBJ2-3 and V is TRBV29-1, with a tentative D call TRBD1 (6 bases). The CDR3 is 11 amino acids. V was shortened by 6 bases and J by 4 bases, with 8 bases between the two germline ends. In germline, CDR1 is SQVTM, CDR2 ANQGSEA.

This clonotype occurred a few times. The chain is built from TRBV5-6 and TRBJ2-7; D is uncertain. Germline V gene data show CDR1 as SGHDT and CDR2 as YYEEEE. The CDR3 contains 11 residues. V was pared by 3 bases and J by 3 bases, with 4 bases between. CDR3 region: CASSSIYEQYF. The CDR3 coding sequence is TGTGCCAGCAGCTCAATCTACGAGCAGTACTTC.

This clonotype was found a few times. The germline gene is not matched at one end of the junction; a read error may be the cause. This chain connects TRBV2 to TRBJ2-7, with 10 bases fitting TRBD1. This CDR3 is 15 amino acids long. Germline V gene lookup returns CDR1 SNHLY and CDR2 FYNNEI. CDR3 protein: CASREDRGPPYEQYF. The CDR3, as DNA: TGTGCCAGCAGGGAAGACAGGGGGCCCCCCTACGAGCAGTACTTC.

This clonotype was picked up a small number of times. The J gene is TRBJ2-2, the V gene TRBV5-1; D might be TRBD2 (5 bases). V lost 5 bases and J 4 bases, leaving 15 bases between the germline ends. CDR3 size: 15 residues. Germline CDR1 is SGHRS and CDR2 is YFSETQ. The CDR3 is CASRGSSSGTGELFF. The CDR3, as DNA: TGCGCCAGCAGAGGGTCCTCGAGCGGCACCGGGGAGCTGTTTTTT. The full variable domain, completed using reference TRBV5-1 and TRBJ2-2, is KAGVTQTPRYLIKTRGQQVTLSCSPISGHRSVSWYQQTPGQGLQFLFEYFSETQRNKGNFPGRFSGRQFSNSRSEMNVSTLELGDSALYLCASRGSSSGTGELFFGEGSRLTVL.

The V call is TRBV11-2, the J call TRBJ2-5, with 9 bases fitting TRBD2. The CDR3 is made up of 16 amino acids. The ends lost 6 bases at V and 3 bases at J; junction bases unmatched: 11. CDR1 and CDR2 from the germline V gene are SGHAT and FQNNGV. The CDR3 region has the DNA TGTGCCAGCAGGTCTTTAGCGGGGGCAAAAAAAGAGACCCAGTACTTC. It codes for CASRSLAGAKKETQYF. Variable domain in full (rest from reference TRBV11-2 and TRBJ2-5): EAGVAQSPRYKIIEKRQSVAFWCNPISGHATLYWYQQILGQGPKLLIQFQNNGVVDDSQLPKDRFSAERLKGVDSTLKIQPAKLEDSAVYLCASRSLAGAKKETQYFGPGTRLLVL.

The gene calls are TRBV9 and TRBJ2-1, with 7 bases lining up with TRBD2. The V and J ends lost 4 bases and 8 bases, in that order; junction bases with no gene match: 12. The CDR3 loop spans 15 amino acids. Germline V lookup: CDR1 SGDLS, CDR2 YYNGEE. This chain's CDR3 is CASSIRDGRIDEQFF. The CDR3 DNA reads TGTGCCAGCAGCATCCGGGACGGGAGGATAGATGAGCAGTTCTTC.

This rearrangement joins TRBV7-2 to TRBJ2-3, with TRBD1 matching 7 bases. This CDR3 has 17 amino acids. Germline trimming cut 4 bases from V and 0 bases from J; bases unmatched to any gene: 10. CDR1 and CDR2 from the germline V gene are SGHTA and FQGNSA. The CDR3 DNA is TGTGCCAGCAGCTACCGACAGGGTGCTTTTAGCACAGATACGCAGTATTTT. It translates to CASSYRQGAFSTDTQYF.

The chain couples TRBV7-8 to TRBJ2-5; 8 nucleotides align to TRBD2. V gave up 1 base and J gave up 0 bases; unmatched junction bases: 1. The CDR3 contains 15 residues. Germline loops: CDR1 SGHVS, CDR2 FQNEAQ. CDR3 region: CASSLGGGYQETQYF. The CDR3 region has the DNA TGTGCCAGCAGCTTAGGCGGGGGGTACCAAGAGACCCAGTACTTC.